A selection of T cell receptor beta chains follows, all from one sample in a study of T cell responses to AZD1222 COVID-19 vaccine. The assay was immunoSEQ multiplex PCR, and TCRdb's table has in-frame clones only and misses some. This sample has fewer than 45,000 clones, with approximately 86% found just once. Specimen: peripheral blood, collected on day 0 of AZD1222 vaccination. The receptors were sampled from an adult in good health. CDR3s include the opening cysteine and the closing phenylalanine or tryptophan. The D gene is left open where the match is weak. For some rows the clone size is stated as once, few or many, or as a class when expanded; others skip it.

size,V,J,length,D,DNA,CDR3
.,TRBV4-1,TRBJ2-1,15,TRBD2,TGCGCCAGCAGCCAAGATCATAGGGGACTAGCCGGGGAGTTCTTC,CASSQDHRGLAGEFF
.,TRBV7-7,TRBJ2-5,15,TRBD2,TGTGCTAGCAGCATCGGGAGGCATTGGCAAGAGACCCAGTACTTC,CASSIGRHWQETQYF
.,TRBV28,TRBJ2-7,12,.,TGTGCCAGCAGTTTACTGGGCTTAGAGCAGTACTTC,CASSLLGLEQYF
.,TRBV7-2,TRBJ1-1,15,.,TGTGCCAGCAGCTTAGCGCGAATACTGAACACTGAAGCTTTCTTT,CASSLARILNTEAFF
.,TRBV6-2/TRBV6-3,TRBJ2-1,11,TRBD1,TGTGCCAGCAGTCACGGGGACAGGCAGTTCTTC,CASSHGDRQFF
.,TRBV29-1,TRBJ2-1,15,.,TGCAGCGTTGATTTGGGATTCGGGGACTACAATGAGCAGTTCTTC,CSVDLGFGDYNEQFF
.,TRBV2,TRBJ2-7,12,.,TGTGCCAGCAGTGAAGCGGCCTACGAGCAGTACTTC,CASSEAAYEQYF
.,TRBV7-9,TRBJ1-1,13,.,TGTGCCAGCAGCGATCTCCGGGGGACCGAAGCTTTCTTT,CASSDLRGTEAFF
medium-sized,TRBV2,TRBJ1-2,12,.,TGTGCCAGCATTGACACTAACTATGGCTACACCTTC,CASIDTNYGYTF
once,TRBV18,TRBJ2-7,14,TRBD2,TGTGCCAGCTCTCACGTCGGCAGGGAGGGCGAGCAGTACTTC,CASSHVGREGEQYF
few,TRBV9,TRBJ2-2,14,.,TGTGCCAGCAGCGTAGGGCAGCGCCCCGGGGAGCTGTTTTTT,CASSVGQRPGELFF
.,TRBV11-2,TRBJ2-1,18,TRBD2,TGTGCCAGCAGCCCAAATTTGGCGGGAGGGGTTTCCGGCAATGAGCAGTTCTTC,CASSPNLAGGVSGNEQFF
.,TRBV12-5,TRBJ2-1,13,TRBD1,TGTGCTAGTGGTTGGACAGGGAACAATGAGCAGTTCTTC,CASGWTGNNEQFF
.,TRBV9,TRBJ2-1,14,.,TGTGCCAGCAGCGTAGTCAGCTCCTACAATGAGCAGTTCTTC,CASSVVSSYNEQFF
.,TRBV2,TRBJ1-2,14,.,TGTGCCAGCTCGAGACAGATAGCTAACTATGGCTACACCTTC,CASSRQIANYGYTF
medium-sized,TRBV7-9,TRBJ1-1,11,.,TGTGCCAGCAGCTTGGAGGGAGAAGCTTTCTTT,CASSLEGEAFF
once,TRBV3-1/TRBV3-2,TRBJ1-4,14,TRBD1,TGTGCCAGCAGCCCCGGACAGGGAAAGGCAAAACTGTTTTTT,CASSPGQGKAKLFF
.,TRBV28,TRBJ1-1,12,TRBD1,TGTGCCAGCAGCTTCATACAGGGGGAAGCTTTCTTT,CASSFIQGEAFF
.,TRBV19,TRBJ2-2,17,.,TGTGCCAGTAGTATAGAATCCGGGCGGGTGAACACCGGGGAGCTGTTTTTT,CASSIESGRVNTGELFF
once,TRBV5-4,TRBJ2-3,17,TRBD2,TGTGCCAGCATACCGGGACTAGCGGGAGTTCAGACAGATACGCAGTATTTT,CASIPGLAGVQTDTQYF
.,TRBV6-5,TRBJ1-5,13,TRBD1,TGTGCCAGCAGGACAGGGGCCAATCAGCCCCAGCATTTT,CASRTGANQPQHF
.,TRBV11-2,TRBJ2-1,13,.,TGTGCCAGCAGCAATATCGCCCGTCACTGGCAGTTCTTC,CASSNIARHWQFF
few,TRBV12-3/TRBV12-4,TRBJ2-1,11,.,TGTGCCAGCAGTTTCGGCAATGAGCAGTTCTTC,CASSFGNEQFF
.,TRBV6-5,TRBJ1-1,15,.,TGTGCCAGCAGATCCGCCGGGGCAGGGAACACTGAAGCTTTCTTT,CASRSAGAGNTEAFF
.,TRBV25-1,TRBJ2-7,15,TRBD1,TGTGCCAGCAGCCCCAACAGGGGTCCCGCCTACGAGCAGTACTTC,CASSPNRGPAYEQYF
.,TRBV28,TRBJ2-1,19,TRBD2,TGTGCCAGCAGTTTTGGGGGACTAGCGGCCGATCCTTCCTACAATGAGCAGTTCTTC,CASSFGGLAADPSYNEQFF
.,TRBV5-4,TRBJ1-1,14,.,TGTGCCAGCAGCGTCGGGCGAATGAACACTGAAGCTTTCTTT,CASSVGRMNTEAFF
.,TRBV7-2,TRBJ2-5,13,.,TGTGCCAGCAGCCCCGGGACGGCAGAGACCCAGTACTTC,CASSPGTAETQYF
.,TRBV11-2,TRBJ2-1,15,.,TGTGCCAGCAGTTCACCGTGGGTATCCTACAATGAGCAGTTCTTC,CASSSPWVSYNEQFF
.,TRBV29-1,TRBJ2-7,13,.,TGCAGCGTTGAAGATCAGGAGGGTGGCGAGCAGTACTTC,CSVEDQEGGEQYF
.,TRBV6-5,TRBJ2-1,15,.,TGTGCCCCGGCCGGGGGGAGGGGGGCCTACAATGAGCAGTTCTTC,CAPAGGRGAYNEQFF